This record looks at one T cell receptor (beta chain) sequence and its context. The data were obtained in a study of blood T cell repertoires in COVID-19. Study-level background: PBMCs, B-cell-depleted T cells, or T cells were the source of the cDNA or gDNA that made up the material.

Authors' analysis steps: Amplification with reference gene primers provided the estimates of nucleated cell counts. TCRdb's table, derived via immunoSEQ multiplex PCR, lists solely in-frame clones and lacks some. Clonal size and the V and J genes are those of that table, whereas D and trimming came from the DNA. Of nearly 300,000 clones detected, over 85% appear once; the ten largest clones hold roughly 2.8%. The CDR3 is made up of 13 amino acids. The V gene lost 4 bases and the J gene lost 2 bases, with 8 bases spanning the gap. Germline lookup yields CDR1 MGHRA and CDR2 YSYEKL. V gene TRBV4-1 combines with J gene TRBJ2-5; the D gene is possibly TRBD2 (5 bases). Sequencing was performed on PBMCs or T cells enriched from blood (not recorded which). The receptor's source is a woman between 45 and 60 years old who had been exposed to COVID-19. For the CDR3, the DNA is TGCGCCAGCAGCCTAACTAGGCAAGAGACCCAGTACTTC. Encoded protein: CASSLTRQETQYF.